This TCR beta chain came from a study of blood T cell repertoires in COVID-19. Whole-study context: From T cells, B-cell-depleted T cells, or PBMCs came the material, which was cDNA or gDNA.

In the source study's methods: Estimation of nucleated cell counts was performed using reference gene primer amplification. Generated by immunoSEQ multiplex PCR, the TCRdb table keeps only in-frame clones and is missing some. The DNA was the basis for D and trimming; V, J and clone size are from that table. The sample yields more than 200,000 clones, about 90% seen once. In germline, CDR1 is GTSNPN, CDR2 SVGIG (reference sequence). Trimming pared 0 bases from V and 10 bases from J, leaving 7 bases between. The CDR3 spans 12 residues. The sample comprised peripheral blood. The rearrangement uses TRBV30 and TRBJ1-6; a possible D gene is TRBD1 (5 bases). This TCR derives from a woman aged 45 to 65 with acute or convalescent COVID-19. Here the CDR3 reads CAWSVRGSPLHF. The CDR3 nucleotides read TGTGCCTGGAGTGTACGGGGGTCACCCCTCCACTTT.